This T cell receptor (beta chain) comes out of a study of beta chain features in type 1 diabetes (dated by TCRdb to 2016 to 2019). In terms of the full investigation: Mean age, gender distribution, total cell number and subset yield did not differ between patients and healthy donors. A total of 107,917,701 sorted cells were examined across all samples, and the number of cells per subset was strongly correlated with RNA yield. In the study, recently diagnosed type 1 diabetes patients and matched healthy donors were compared on the TCRB repertoires of their sorted circulating CD4+ T cell subsets. Regulatory and stem cell-like memory subsets were obtained from only 8 patients and roughly eight healthy donors, while naive and central memory subsets were obtained from all 30 or so donors. Broad study findings and their caveats: PCR may preferentially amplify shorter templates, but because patient and control samples were amplified and corrected together, any resulting skew would affect both groups equally. At VDJ recombination sites, patients with type 1 diabetes made fewer insertions and deleted more nucleotides, a pattern implying thymic rearrangement abnormalities. Naive, central memory and regulatory TCRB repertoires appeared to be more similar among patients than among healthy donors. A moderate but significant shortening of TCRB CDR3 length was observed in type 1 diabetes patients in all four CD4+ subsets. Because the HLA sub-analyses included only small numbers of individuals, any influence of HLA type on TCRB rearrangement was left unresolved. Because cDNA rather than genomic DNA was sequenced, highly expressing activated cells could have been over-represented, although no difference in activation and CD3 levels was found between groups.

In its sample, this clone was seen a few times. What antigen it recognizes has not been identified. No quality values exist for individual bases; no much larger clone is one base distant. Each donor gave one peripheral blood draw, about 110 mL on average, collected into heparinised tubes. Naive, central memory, regulatory and stem cell-like memory CD4+ T cells were sorted on a BD FACSAria II using a panel including CD45RO, CCR7, CD25, CD127, CD95 and CD27. Purity was above 95% for every sorted population. PBMCs were isolated right away by Lymphoprep density gradient centrifugation and were stained directly, without culture. Samples were stained and sorted in pairs, with one healthy donor and one patient per experiment, so that batch effects were minimized. From its cysteine to its phenylalanine, the CDR3 spans 16 amino acids. The retained sequence is limited to the CDR3, 48 bases, with the frame set at the first base. The germline V gene (reference sequence) gives CDR1 as LNHDA and CDR2 as SQIVND. After removal of 6 bases from V and 4 bases from J, the junction retains 10 bases not matched to a gene.

The entire isolated RNA was reverse transcribed using the High Capacity cDNA Reverse Transcription Kit, and thus expressed TCRB transcripts were sequenced. Deep immunoSEQ sequencing was performed on naive, central memory and regulatory T cell samples, with an average of about 3.6 million total reads per sample. Sorted cells were lysed in RLT buffer and RNA was extracted with DNase-treated RNeasy Micro or Mini kits, depending on cell number. To prevent cross-contamination, every cell subset was processed on its own, while patient and healthy donor samples were processed together. The immunoSEQ multiplex PCR was used to amplify TCRB sequences from cDNA, yielding 87-bp fragments that span the CDR3 region. The amplicons were sequenced using the Illumina HiSeq platform. Per the source publication's procedure: PCR bias was corrected computationally using synthetic template baselines, and reads within Hamming distance 2 were collapsed, with unmergeable singletons discarded. Reads were aligned against IMGT to assign V, D and J genes, CDR3 length and insertions or deletions at six rearrangement sites. Within each subset, clonotype counts were normalized to sorted cell number, after which true diversity and Gini coefficients were computed with the tcR R package. Repertoire sharing was quantified using the overlap coefficient calculated on TCRB nucleotide sequences. As a proxy for the pre-selection repertoire, out-of-frame TCRB sequences from naive cells were analyzed. The immuneACCESS repertoire file appears here via TCRdb, limited to in-frame rearrangements. These files lack a portion of the clones; in checked studies, under half of the deficit traces to unresolved V genes, and the cause of the others is not known. The DNA was the basis for D and trimming; V, J and clone size are from that table. The sample table records about 250,000 clones; over 12% of these occur just once. The ten most abundant clones make up about 0.024% of the sample.

The source is a woman in her thirties or forties in good health. This sequence uses TRBV19 and TRBJ1-5, with 9 junctional bases fitting TRBD1. The material sequenced was naive CD4+ T cells from blood. The intended sense of this specimen's cell subset or site label: true naive CD4+ T cells. The bases read TGTGCCAGTAGGGGTATGGACAGGGGATTAAATCAGCCCCAGCATTTT. Its coded protein is CASRGMDRGLNQPQHF.